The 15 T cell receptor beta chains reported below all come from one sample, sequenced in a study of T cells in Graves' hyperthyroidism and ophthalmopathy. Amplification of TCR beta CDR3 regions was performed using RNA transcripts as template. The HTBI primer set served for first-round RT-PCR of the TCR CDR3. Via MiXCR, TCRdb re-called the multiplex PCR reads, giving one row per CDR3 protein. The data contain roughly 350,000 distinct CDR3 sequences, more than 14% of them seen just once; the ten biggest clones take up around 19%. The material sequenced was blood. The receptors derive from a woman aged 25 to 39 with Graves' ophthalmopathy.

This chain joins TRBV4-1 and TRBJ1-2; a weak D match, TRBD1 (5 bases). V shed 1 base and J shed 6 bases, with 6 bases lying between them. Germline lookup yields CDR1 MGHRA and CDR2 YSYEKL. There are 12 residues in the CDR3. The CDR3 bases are TGCGCCAGCAGCCAAGCCAGGGATGGCTACACCTTC. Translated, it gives CASSQARDGYTF.

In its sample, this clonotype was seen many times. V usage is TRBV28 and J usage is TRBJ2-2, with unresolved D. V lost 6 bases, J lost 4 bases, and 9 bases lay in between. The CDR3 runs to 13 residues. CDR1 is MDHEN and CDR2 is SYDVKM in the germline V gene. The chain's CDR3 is CASRGSGTGELFF. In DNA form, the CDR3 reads TGTGCCAGCAGGGGTTCGGGCACCGGGGAGCTGTTTTTT.

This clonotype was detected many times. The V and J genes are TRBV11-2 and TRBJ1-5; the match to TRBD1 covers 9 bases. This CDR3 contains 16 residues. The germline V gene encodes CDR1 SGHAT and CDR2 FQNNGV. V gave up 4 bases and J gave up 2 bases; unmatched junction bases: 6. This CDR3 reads CASSYSRTGGNQPQHF. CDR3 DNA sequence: TGTGCCAGCAGCTACTCCCGGACAGGGGGCAATCAGCCCCAGCATTTT.

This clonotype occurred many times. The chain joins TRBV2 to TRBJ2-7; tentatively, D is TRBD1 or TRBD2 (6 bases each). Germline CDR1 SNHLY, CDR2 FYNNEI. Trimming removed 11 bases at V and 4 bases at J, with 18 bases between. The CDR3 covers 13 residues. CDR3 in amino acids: CAGTGQQRYEQYF. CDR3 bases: TGTGCCGGGACTGGACAGCAAAGATACGAGCAGTACTTC.

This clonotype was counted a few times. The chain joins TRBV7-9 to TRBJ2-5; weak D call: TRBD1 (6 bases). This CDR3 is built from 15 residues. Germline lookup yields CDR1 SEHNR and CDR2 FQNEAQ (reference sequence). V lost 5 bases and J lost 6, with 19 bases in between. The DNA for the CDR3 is TGTGCCAGCAGCACAATGATAGGGGACATTCAGACCCAGTACTTC. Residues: CASSTMIGDIQTQYF.

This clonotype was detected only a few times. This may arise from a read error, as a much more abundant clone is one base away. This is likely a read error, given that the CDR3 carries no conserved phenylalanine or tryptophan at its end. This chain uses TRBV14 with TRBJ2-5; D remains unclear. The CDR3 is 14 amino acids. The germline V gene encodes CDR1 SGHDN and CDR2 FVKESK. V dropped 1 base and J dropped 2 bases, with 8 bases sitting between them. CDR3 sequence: CASSQGTDQETQYS. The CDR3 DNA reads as TGTGCCAGCAGCCAAGGGACGGATCAAGAGACCCAGTACTCC.

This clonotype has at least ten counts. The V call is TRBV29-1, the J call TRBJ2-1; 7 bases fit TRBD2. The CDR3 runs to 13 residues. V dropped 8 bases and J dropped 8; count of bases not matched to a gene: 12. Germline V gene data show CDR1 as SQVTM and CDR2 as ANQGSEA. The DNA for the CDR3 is TGCAGCTCCCGTGGGGGAGGGTGGGATGAGCAGTTCTTC. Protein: CSSRGGGWDEQFF.

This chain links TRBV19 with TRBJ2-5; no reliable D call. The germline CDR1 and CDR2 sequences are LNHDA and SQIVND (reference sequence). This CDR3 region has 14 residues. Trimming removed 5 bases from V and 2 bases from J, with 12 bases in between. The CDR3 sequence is CASSLRGIQETQYF. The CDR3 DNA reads TGTGCCAGTAGTCTACGCGGCATACAAGAGACCCAGTACTTC.

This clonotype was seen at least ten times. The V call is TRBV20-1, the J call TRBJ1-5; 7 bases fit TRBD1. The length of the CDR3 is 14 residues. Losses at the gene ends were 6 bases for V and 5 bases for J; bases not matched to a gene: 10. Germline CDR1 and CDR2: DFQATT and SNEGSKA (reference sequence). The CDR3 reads CSATTSTGDQPQHF. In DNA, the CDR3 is TGCAGTGCCACGACATCTACAGGGGATCAGCCCCAGCATTTT.

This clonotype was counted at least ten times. CDR3 loop: CAISRGGTEWETQYF. The CDR3 coding sequence is TGTGCCATCAGCCGCGGGGGCACCGAATGGGAGACCCAGTACTTC. The V and J genes are TRBV10-3 and TRBJ2-5; possibly TRBD2 for D (7 bases). Germline V CDR1 and CDR2: ENHRY, SYGVKD. V gave up 6 bases and J gave up 5 bases, with 19 bases separating them. CDR3 length: 15 residues.

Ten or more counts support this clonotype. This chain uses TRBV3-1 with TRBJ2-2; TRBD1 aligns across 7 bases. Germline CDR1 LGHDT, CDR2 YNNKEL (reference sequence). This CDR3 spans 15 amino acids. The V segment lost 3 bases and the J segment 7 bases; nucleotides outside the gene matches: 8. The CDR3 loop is CASSHLGQDGGELFF. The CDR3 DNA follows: TGTGCCAGCAGCCACCTTGGACAGGACGGCGGGGAGCTGTTTTTT.

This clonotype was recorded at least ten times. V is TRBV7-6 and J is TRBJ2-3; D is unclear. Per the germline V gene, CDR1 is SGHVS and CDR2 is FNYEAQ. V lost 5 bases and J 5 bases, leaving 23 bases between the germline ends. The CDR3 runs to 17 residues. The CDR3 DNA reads TGTGCCAGCAGCACACCCTCCGGTGGGCTAGTAGGAGATACGCAGTATTTT. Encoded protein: CASSTPSGGLVGDTQYF.

The CDR3 spells CASSFGSASSRRNEQFF. The CDR3 nucleotides are TGTGCCAGCAGTTTTGGGTCCGCCTCGTCCCGCCGCAATGAGCAGTTCTTC. This chain connects TRBV12-3 or TRBV12-4 to TRBJ2-1; no firm D call. The CDR3 is made up of 17 amino acids. With 3 bases removed from V and 6 bases from J, the gap between germline ends came to 21 bases.

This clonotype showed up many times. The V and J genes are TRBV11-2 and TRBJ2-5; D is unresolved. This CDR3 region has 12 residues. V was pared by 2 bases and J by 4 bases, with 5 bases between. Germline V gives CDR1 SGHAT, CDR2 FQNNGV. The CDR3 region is CASSLLGETQYF. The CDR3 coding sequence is TGTGCCAGCAGCTTATTGGGAGAGACCCAGTACTTC.

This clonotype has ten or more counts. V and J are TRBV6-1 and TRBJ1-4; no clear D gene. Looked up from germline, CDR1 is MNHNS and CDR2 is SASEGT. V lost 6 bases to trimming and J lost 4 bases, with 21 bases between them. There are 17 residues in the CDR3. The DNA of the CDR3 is TGTGCCAGCAGAATTTCACCCGGACCGACATTTAATGAAAAACTGTTTTTT. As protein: CASRISPGPTFNEKLFF.